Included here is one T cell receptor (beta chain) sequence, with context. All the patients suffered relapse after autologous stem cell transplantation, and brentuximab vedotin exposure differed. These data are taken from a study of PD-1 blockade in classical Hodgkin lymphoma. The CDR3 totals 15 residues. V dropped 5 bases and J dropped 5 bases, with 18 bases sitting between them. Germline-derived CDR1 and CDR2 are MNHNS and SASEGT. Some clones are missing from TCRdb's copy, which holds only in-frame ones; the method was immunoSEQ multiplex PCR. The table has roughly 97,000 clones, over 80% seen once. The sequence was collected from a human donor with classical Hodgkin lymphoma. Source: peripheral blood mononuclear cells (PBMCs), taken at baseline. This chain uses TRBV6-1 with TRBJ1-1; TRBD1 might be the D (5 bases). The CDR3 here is CASSPKTTVGTEAFF. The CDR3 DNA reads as TGTGCCAGCAGTCCAAAGACGACAGTAGGGACTGAAGCTTTCTTT.